The entry below describes one T cell receptor beta chain. The method was immunoSEQ multiplex PCR; TCRdb's version includes in-frame clones alone and lacks a portion of them. The table includes approximately 440,000 clones, less than 95% detected once. The data stem from a study of blood T cell repertoires in COVID-19. The V and J ends lost 3 bases and 1 base respectively, with 7 bases between them. The V gene's germline CDR1 is SNHLY and CDR2 FYNNEI. CDR3 length equals 14 residues. V is TRBV2 and J is TRBJ2-4; D call uncertain. This TCR derives from a man younger than 35 who had recovered from COVID-19. Sequencing was carried out using PBMCs or T cells enriched from blood (not recorded which). This CDR3 is CASSDVMAKNIQYF. For the CDR3, the DNA is TGTGCCAGCAGTGATGTTATGGCCAAAAACATTCAGTACTTC.